This T cell receptor (beta chain) was sequenced during a study of radiotherapy plus CTLA-4 blockade in lung cancer. About the study: Among enrolled patients, less than 20% responded and roughly 28% achieved disease control.

This clone appeared a few times. Its antigen is not identified. The study treated chemo-refractory metastatic non-small-cell lung cancer patients with focal radiation plus ipilimumab CTLA-4 blockade. The study, taken as a whole, reports: Early clone dynamics of blood T cells, plus interferon-beta, reportedly predicted response best. Blood saw expansion of tumor-derived TCR clones after radiotherapy plus ipilimumab.

Germline assignment: CDR1 SEHNR and CDR2 FQNEAQ (reference sequence). CDR3 length: 13 residues. V shed 5 bases and J shed 3 bases, with 10 bases lying between them. Sequenced by immunoSEQ multiplex PCR; TCRdb stores in-frame clones only, minus some. The sample lists some 62,000 clones, around 77% occurring once. Sequenced here: peripheral blood, sampled from a patient treated with radiotherapy plus ipilimumab. The TCR sequence derives from a human donor with non-small cell lung cancer who had a complete response to radiotherapy plus ipilimumab. This chain links TRBV7-9 with TRBJ1-2; the D gene is possibly TRBD1 (5 bases). The CDR3 DNA sequence: TGTGCCAGCAGCCAGACAGATTACTATGGCTACACCTTC. Amino acid sequence: CASSQTDYYGYTF.